The 29 T cell receptor beta chains given below trace back to one sample, sequenced in a study of blood T cell repertoires in COVID-19. TCRdb keeps only in-frame clones here, not all; method: immunoSEQ multiplex PCR. The sample lists roughly 150,000 clones, roughly 80% occurring once. Sequenced sample: PBMCs or T cells enriched from blood (not recorded which). The receptors stem from a woman aged 35 to 49 who had recovered from COVID-19.

The CDR3 is CASSYSVEAFF. The CDR3 bases are TGTGCCAGCAGTTATTCAGTTGAAGCTTTCTTT. This chain links TRBV6-6 with TRBJ1-1; D unclear. V was trimmed by 3 bases and J by 7 bases, leaving 6 bases between them. The CDR3 has 11 residues. The germline V gene has CDR1 MNHNY and CDR2 SVGAGI (reference sequence).

The rearrangement joins TRBV30 to TRBJ2-1; 9 bases align to TRBD2. V was clipped by 3 bases and J by 8 bases; unmatched bases: 2. CDR1 GTSNPN and CDR2 SVGIG come from the germline V gene (reference sequence). CDR3 size: 12 residues. The CDR3 spells CAWRSGGYEQFF. CDR3 nucleotides: TGTGCCTGGAGGAGCGGGGGGTATGAGCAGTTCTTC.

The genes are TRBV4-1 and TRBJ2-7, with 8 bases that match TRBD1. The V gene's germline CDR1 is MGHRA and CDR2 YSYEKL. V dropped 2 bases and J dropped 4; count of bases not matched to a gene: 7. This CDR3 comprises 15 residues. The CDR3 sequence: CASSQRTGYKYEQYF. CDR3 coding DNA: TGCGCCAGCAGCCAAAGGACAGGGTATAAGTACGAGCAGTACTTC.

The chain couples TRBV27 to TRBJ2-5; TRBD2 aligns across 8 bases. The CDR3 totals 15 residues. V trimming: 4 bases; J trimming: 1 base; junction bases outside the gene matches: 5. The germline gives CDR1 MNHEY, CDR2 SMNVEV (reference sequence). The CDR3 protein is CASSWVGRAQETQYF. The CDR3 DNA sequence: TGTGCCAGCAGTTGGGTCGGGAGGGCCCAAGAGACCCAGTACTTC.

This clone was detected only once. The J gene is TRBJ1-3, the V gene TRBV19; unclear D gene. Trimming left V 5 bases short and J 2 bases short, with 13 bases between. CDR1 and CDR2 from the germline V gene are LNHDA and SQIVND (reference sequence). This CDR3 comprises 15 residues. CDR3 region: CASSVDGAPGNTIYF. The DNA for the CDR3 is TGTGCCAGTAGTGTCGACGGAGCGCCTGGAAACACCATATATTTT.

This rearrangement joins TRBV7-2 to TRBJ2-7; perhaps TRBD2 as D (5 bases). Germline lookup yields CDR1 SGHTA and CDR2 FQGNSA. Between the trimmed V and J ends, which lost 1 base and 9 bases, there was a span of 13 bases. This CDR3 has 13 amino acids. The CDR3 is CASSLGWTFGQYF. The CDR3 nucleotides read TGTGCCAGCAGCTTAGGCTGGACTTTTGGGCAGTACTTC.

In DNA, the CDR3 is TGTGCCAGTAGTATCGCGACAGGGGGACATGAAAAACTGTTTTTT. Its protein is CASSIATGGHEKLFF. The chain uses TRBV19 and TRBJ1-4; 9 positions agree with TRBD1. Per the germline V gene, CDR1 is LNHDA and CDR2 is SQIVND (reference sequence). The CDR3 runs 15 residues. Losses at the gene ends were 3 bases for V and 6 bases for J; bases not matched to a gene: 5.

The rearrangement links TRBV29-1 to TRBJ2-1; 8 nucleotides match TRBD2. The CDR3 runs 14 residues. Germline V lookup: CDR1 SQVTM, CDR2 ANQGSEA. J was trimmed by 9 bases and V by 6 bases; bases with no gene match: 13. The CDR3 DNA reads TGCAGCGTGGAGACTAGCGCCTCTATAAGTGAGCAGTTCTTC. Protein product: CSVETSASISEQFF.

The chain carries TRBV5-1 and TRBJ1-1; D remains ambiguous. This CDR3 comprises 14 residues. From germline, CDR1 is SGHRS and CDR2 YFSETQ. V was shortened by 0 bases and J by 0 bases, with 6 bases between the two germline ends. In DNA form, the CDR3 reads TGCGCCAGCAGCTTGGGCACTTTGAACACTGAAGCTTTCTTT. Translating it yields CASSLGTLNTEAFF.

V usage is TRBV5-6 and J usage is TRBJ2-1, with 11 nucleotides matching TRBD2. V was clipped by 4 bases and J by 8 bases; unmatched bases: 8. The CDR3 runs 15 residues. Germline CDR1 reads SGHDT; CDR2 reads YYEEEE. The CDR3 is CASSLLAGVAHEQFF. In DNA form, the CDR3 reads TGTGCCAGCAGCCTACTAGCGGGAGTAGCCCATGAGCAGTTCTTC.

The chain employs TRBV11-2 and TRBJ1-4, with TRBD1 as a possible D gene (6 bases). Germline CDR1 reads SGHAT; CDR2 reads FQNNGV. This CDR3 region has 18 residues. Trimming took 5 bases from V and 0 from J, leaving 19 bases between them. CDR3 amino acids: CASSPGGGLVPTNEKLFF. CDR3 DNA sequence: TGTGCCAGCAGCCCGGGCGGGGGGCTGGTCCCAACTAATGAAAAACTGTTTTTT.

This sequence joins TRBV15 and TRBJ2-7; TRBD1 might be the D (6 bases). Germline values: CDR1 LNHNV, CDR2 YYDKDF (reference sequence). Trimming pared 0 bases from V and 6 bases from J, leaving 9 bases between. CDR3 length: 13 residues. CDR3 protein: CATSRDQGREQYF. In DNA, the CDR3 is TGTGCCACCAGCAGAGATCAGGGGCGCGAGCAGTACTTC.

V and J are TRBV9 and TRBJ1-6; a weak D match, TRBD1 (5 bases). Germline-derived CDR1 and CDR2 are SGDLS and YYNGEE. V was pared by 0 bases and J by 7 bases, with 11 bases between. This CDR3 spans 15 amino acids. The CDR3 DNA follows: TGTGCCAGCAGCGTAGGACGCGGGGGGAATTCACCCCTCCACTTT. Residues: CASSVGRGGNSPLHF.

The CDR3 loop is CASSQVGQGQETQYF. CDR3 sequence (DNA): TGCGCCAGCAGCCAAGTGGGACAGGGGCAAGAGACCCAGTACTTC. The chain is built from TRBV4-1 and TRBJ2-5, with TRBD1 matching 10 bases. Germline CDR1 is MGHRA and CDR2 is YSYEKL. CDR3 length: 15 amino acids. After removal of 1 base from V and 2 bases from J, the junction contained 1 base not matched to a gene.

The J gene is TRBJ2-1, the V gene TRBV2, with a weak D call TRBD2 (5 bases). CDR3 length: 14 residues. The germline V gene encodes CDR1 SNHLY and CDR2 FYNNEI. Trimming pared 6 bases from V and 5 bases from J, leaving 14 bases between. In DNA, the CDR3 is TGTGCCAGCAGGGAGAGGGAGTCAGACAATGAGCAGTTCTTC. Its translation: CASRERESDNEQFF.

The chain's CDR3 is CASSKGMGTGELFF. In DNA form, the CDR3 reads TGTGCCAGTAGTAAGGGGATGGGCACCGGGGAGCTGTTTTTT. The chain couples TRBV19 to TRBJ2-2; D perhaps matches TRBD1 (5 bases). The germline V gene encodes CDR1 LNHDA and CDR2 SQIVND (reference sequence). V was clipped by 4 bases and J by 4 bases, with 10 bases between them. This CDR3 is 14 amino acids long.

V is TRBV4-1 and J is TRBJ2-3, with unresolved D. Germline CDR1 MGHRA, CDR2 YSYEKL. Deletions cut 3 bases from V and 0 bases from J, with 10 bases between. This CDR3 spans 15 amino acids. The CDR3 sequence: CASSQLLTSTDTQYF. The CDR3 nucleotides read TGCGCCAGCAGCCAGCTGTTGACTAGCACAGATACGCAGTATTTT.

The chain's CDR3 is CASSLGASPKTQYF. The CDR3 DNA sequence: TGTGCCAGCAGCTTGGGCGCTAGCCCCAAGACCCAGTACTTC. The chain links TRBV5-6 to TRBJ2-5; maybe TRBD2 (5 bases). V shed 0 bases and J shed 6 bases, with 12 bases lying between them. Germline V gene data show CDR1 as SGHDT and CDR2 as YYEEEE. The CDR3 is 14 amino acids.

As concerns this clone: One end of the junction does not line up with germline, which may come from a read error. V and J are TRBV28 and TRBJ1-1; D gene uncertain. This CDR3 spans 14 amino acids. Germline CDR1 MDHEN, CDR2 SYDVKM. CDR3 amino acids: CASSLWEEDTEAFF. In DNA, the CDR3 is TGTGCCAGCAGTCTATGGGAAGAGGACACTGAAGCTTTCTTT.

This clone was observed many times. The DNA of the CDR3 is TGTGCCAGCAAGGGACAAGACTATGGCTACACCTTC. Its translation is CASKGQDYGYTF. This chain connects TRBV6-5 to TRBJ1-2; D possibly corresponds to TRBD1 (6 bases). Germline V gene sequence: CDR1 MNHEY, CDR2 SVGAGI. V lost 7 bases, J lost 3 bases, and 9 bases lay in between. The CDR3 spans 12 residues.

Turning to this clone: At one boundary the junction diverges from the germline segment, which might be a read error. This chain uses TRBV7-3 with TRBJ2-1, with TRBD2 identical over 12 bases. The V gene's germline CDR1 is SGHTA and CDR2 FQGTGA. This CDR3 spans 21 amino acids. Written as DNA, the CDR3 is TGTGCCAGCAGCCTAACCGCCCTGGGATCGACTAGCGGGAGAGAGTACAATGAGCAGTTCTTC. Protein sequence: CASSLTALGSTSGREYNEQFF.

The CDR3 DNA follows: TGTGCCAGCAGCGGCCCCCGGGGGGGGAATGGCTACACCTTC. Amino acids: CASSGPRGGNGYTF. This rearrangement joins TRBV9 to TRBJ1-2; possible D gene TRBD1, 5 bases. Germline V gene sequence: CDR1 SGDLS, CDR2 YYNGEE. This CDR3 is built from 14 residues. V lost 3 bases and J 6 bases, leaving 15 bases between the germline ends.

The V call is TRBV2, the J call TRBJ2-1, with 8 positions matching TRBD2. CDR3 length: 13 amino acids. Germline V gives CDR1 SNHLY, CDR2 FYNNEI. The V segment lost 7 bases and the J segment 8 bases; nucleotides outside the gene matches: 7. CDR3 in amino acids: CASTSRRGDEQFF. The CDR3 DNA follows: TGTGCCAGCACCTCACGGCGGGGGGATGAGCAGTTCTTC.

The V call is TRBV5-5, the J call TRBJ1-1; TRBD1 agrees at 7 bases. The length of the CDR3 is 13 residues. Trimming removed 4 bases from V and 6 bases from J; junction bases left unmatched: 6. CDR1 and CDR2 from the germline V gene are SGHKS and YYEKEE (reference sequence). CDR3 bases: TGTGCCAGCAGCCATCGACAGGGCCCTGAAGCTTTCTTT. Translated, it gives CASSHRQGPEAFF.

The V and J genes are TRBV19 and TRBJ2-1; 9 bases match TRBD2. The CDR3 covers 15 residues. The germline gives CDR1 LNHDA, CDR2 SQIVND (reference sequence). The V segment lost 5 bases and the J segment 2 bases; nucleotides outside the gene matches: 4. CDR3 DNA sequence: TGTGCCAGTAGTTCCGGACTAGCGCCCTACAATGAGCAGTTCTTC. It yields the protein CASSSGLAPYNEQFF.

The chain couples TRBV7-9 to TRBJ2-5; no firm D call. The germline gives CDR1 SEHNR, CDR2 FQNEAQ (reference sequence). The V end lost 5 bases, the J end lost 5 bases, and 12 bases lay between the germline ends. This CDR3 contains 13 residues. The CDR3 sequence is CASSPTTQETQYF. In DNA form, the CDR3 reads TGTGCCAGCAGCCCTACAACACAGGAGACCCAGTACTTC.

Comments on this clone: The junction does not match germline at one end; this may be a read error. This rearrangement joins TRBV27 to TRBJ1-5; 7 bases agree with TRBD1. The CDR3 runs 15 residues. Per the germline V gene, CDR1 is MNHEY and CDR2 is SMNVEV (reference sequence). The CDR3 here is CATSGASGGRQPQHF. CDR3 DNA sequence: TGTGCCACCAGTGGGGCTTCAGGGGGTAGGCAGCCCCAGCATTTT.

The chain is built from TRBV9 and TRBJ2-2; 10 nucleotides agree with TRBD2. Trimming took 1 base from V and 3 from J; bases not matched to a gene: 6. Germline V lookup: CDR1 SGDLS, CDR2 YYNGEE. This CDR3 contains 17 residues. CDR3 nucleotide sequence: TGTGCCAGCAGCGTAACTCTAGCGGGGGTACACACCGGGGAGCTGTTTTTT. Translation: CASSVTLAGVHTGELFF.

V gene TRBV28 combines with J gene TRBJ2-7, with 7 positions matching TRBD1. CDR3 length: 13 residues. The germline V gene encodes CDR1 MDHEN and CDR2 SYDVKM. V trimming: 6 bases; J trimming: 4 bases; junction bases outside the gene matches: 6. CDR3 nucleotides: TGTGCCAGCAGGACCGGGACAGTTTACGAGCAGTACTTC. This encodes CASRTGTVYEQYF.